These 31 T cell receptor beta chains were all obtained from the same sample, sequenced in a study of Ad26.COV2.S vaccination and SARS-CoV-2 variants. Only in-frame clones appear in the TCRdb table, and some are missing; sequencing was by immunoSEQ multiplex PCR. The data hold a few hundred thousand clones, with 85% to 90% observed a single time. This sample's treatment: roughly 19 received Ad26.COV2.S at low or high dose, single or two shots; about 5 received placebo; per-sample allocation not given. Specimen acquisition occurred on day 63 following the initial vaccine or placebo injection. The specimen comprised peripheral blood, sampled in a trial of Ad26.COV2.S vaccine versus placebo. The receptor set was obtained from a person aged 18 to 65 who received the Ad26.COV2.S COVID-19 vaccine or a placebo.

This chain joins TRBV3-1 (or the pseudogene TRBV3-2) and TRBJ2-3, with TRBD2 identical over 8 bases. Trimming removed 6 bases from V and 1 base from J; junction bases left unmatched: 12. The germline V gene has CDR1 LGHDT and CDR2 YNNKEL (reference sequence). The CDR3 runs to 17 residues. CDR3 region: CASSQKRRGLGTDTQYF. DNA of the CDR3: TGTGCCAGCAGTCAAAAGAGGAGGGGACTAGGCACAGATACGCAGTATTTT.

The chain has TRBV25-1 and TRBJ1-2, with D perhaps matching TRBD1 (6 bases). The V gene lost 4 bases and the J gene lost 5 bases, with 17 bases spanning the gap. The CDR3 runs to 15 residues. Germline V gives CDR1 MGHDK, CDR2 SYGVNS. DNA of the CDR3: TGTGCCAGCAGTGCCTCAGGGGACTATACTTATGGCTACACCTTC. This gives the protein CASSASGDYTYGYTF.

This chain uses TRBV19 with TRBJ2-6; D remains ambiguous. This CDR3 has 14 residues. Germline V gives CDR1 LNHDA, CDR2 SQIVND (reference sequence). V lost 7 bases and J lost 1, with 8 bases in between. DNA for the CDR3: TGTGCCAGTATGGAGAGGTCTGGGGCCAACGTCCTGACTTTC. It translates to CASMERSGANVLTF.

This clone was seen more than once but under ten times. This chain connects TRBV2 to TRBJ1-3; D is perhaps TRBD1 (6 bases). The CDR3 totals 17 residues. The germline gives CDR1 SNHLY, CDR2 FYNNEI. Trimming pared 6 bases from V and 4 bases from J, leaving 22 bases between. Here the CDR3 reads CASSGTYRSSDGNTIYF. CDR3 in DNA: TGTGCCAGCAGCGGGACATATAGAAGTTCAGACGGAAACACCATATATTTT.

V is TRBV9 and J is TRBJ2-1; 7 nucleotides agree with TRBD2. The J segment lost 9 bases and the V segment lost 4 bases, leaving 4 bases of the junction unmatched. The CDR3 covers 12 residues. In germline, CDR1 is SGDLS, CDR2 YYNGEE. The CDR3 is CASSKTSTEQFF. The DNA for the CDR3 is TGTGCCAGCAGCAAGACTAGCACTGAGCAGTTCTTC.

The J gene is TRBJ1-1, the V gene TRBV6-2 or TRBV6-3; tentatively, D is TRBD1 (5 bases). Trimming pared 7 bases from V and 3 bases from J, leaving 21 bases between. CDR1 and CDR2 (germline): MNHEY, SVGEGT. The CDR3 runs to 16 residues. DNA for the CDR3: TGTGCCAGCACCCCTTCCGTTTGGGGGGTGGACACTGAAGCTTTCTTT. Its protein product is CASTPSVWGVDTEAFF.

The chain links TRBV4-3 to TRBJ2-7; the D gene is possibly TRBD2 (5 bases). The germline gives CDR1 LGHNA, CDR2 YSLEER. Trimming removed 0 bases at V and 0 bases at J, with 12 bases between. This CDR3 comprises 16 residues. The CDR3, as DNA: TGCGCCAGCAGCCAAGATTTCACGGGGAGCTCCTACGAGCAGTACTTC. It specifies CASSQDFTGSSYEQYF.

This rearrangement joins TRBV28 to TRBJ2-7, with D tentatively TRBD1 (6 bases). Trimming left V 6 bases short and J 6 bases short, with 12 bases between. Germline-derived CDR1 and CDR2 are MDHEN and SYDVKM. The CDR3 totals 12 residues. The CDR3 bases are TGTGCCAGCAGCGCAGGGGTTGGCGAGCAGTACTTC. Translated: CASSAGVGEQYF.

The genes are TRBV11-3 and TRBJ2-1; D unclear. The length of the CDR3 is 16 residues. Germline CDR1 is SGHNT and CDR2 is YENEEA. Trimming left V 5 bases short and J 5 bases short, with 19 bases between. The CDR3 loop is CASSKGGVRYDNEQFF. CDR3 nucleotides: TGTGCCAGCAGCAAGGGTGGGGTAAGGTACGACAATGAGCAGTTCTTC.

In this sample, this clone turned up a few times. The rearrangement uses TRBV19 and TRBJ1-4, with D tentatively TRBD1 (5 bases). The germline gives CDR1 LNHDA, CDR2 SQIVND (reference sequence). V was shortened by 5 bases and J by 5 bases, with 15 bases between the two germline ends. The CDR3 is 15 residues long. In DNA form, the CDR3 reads TGTGCCAGTAGTCCCCTCCGGGACCGGAATGAAAAACTGTTTTTT. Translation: CASSPLRDRNEKLFF.

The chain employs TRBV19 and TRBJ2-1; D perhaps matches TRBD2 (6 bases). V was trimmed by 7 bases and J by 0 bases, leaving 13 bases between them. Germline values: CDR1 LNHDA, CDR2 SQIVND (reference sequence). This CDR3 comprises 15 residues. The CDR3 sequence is CASTWAGSSYNEQFF. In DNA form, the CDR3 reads TGTGCCAGTACTTGGGCGGGGAGCTCCTACAATGAGCAGTTCTTC.

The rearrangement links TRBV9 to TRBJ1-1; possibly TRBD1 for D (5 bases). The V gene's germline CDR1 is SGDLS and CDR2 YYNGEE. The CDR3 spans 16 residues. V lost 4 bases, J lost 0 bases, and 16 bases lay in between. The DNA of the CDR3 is TGTGCCAGCAGCAGATCAAAAGGGGATATGAACACTGAAGCTTTCTTT. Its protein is CASSRSKGDMNTEAFF.

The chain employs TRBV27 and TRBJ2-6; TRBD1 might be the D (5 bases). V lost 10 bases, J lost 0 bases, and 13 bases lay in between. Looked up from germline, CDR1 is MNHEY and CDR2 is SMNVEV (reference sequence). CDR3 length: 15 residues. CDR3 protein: CATRTPSSGANVLTF. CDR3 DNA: TGTGCCACCCGGACACCTAGCTCTGGGGCCAACGTCCTGACTTTC.

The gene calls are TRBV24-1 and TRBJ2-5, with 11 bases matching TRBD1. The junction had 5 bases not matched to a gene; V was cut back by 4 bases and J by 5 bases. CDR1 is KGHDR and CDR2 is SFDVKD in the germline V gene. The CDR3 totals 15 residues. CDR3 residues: CATSDYGTGGETQYF. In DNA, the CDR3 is TGTGCCACCAGTGACTACGGGACAGGGGGGGAGACCCAGTACTTC.

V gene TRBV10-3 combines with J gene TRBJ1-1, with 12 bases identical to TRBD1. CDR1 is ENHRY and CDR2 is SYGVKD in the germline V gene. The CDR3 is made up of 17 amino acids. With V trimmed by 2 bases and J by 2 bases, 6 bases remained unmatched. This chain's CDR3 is CAISEGDRGPLNTEAFF. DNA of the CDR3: TGTGCCATCAGTGAGGGGGACAGGGGGCCACTTAACACTGAAGCTTTCTTT.

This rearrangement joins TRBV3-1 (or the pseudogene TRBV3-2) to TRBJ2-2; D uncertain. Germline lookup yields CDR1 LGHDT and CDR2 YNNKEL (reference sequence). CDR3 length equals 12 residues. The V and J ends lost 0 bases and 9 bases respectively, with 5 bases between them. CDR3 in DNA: TGTGCCAGCAGCCAAGATCCCCGGGAGCTGTTTTTT. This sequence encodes CASSQDPRELFF.

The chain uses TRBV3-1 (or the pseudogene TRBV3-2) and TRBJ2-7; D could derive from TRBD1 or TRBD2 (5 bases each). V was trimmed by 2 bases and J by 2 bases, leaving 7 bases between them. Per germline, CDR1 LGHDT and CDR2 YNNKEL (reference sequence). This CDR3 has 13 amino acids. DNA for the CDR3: TGTGCCAGCAGCCAACAGGGACCCTACGAGCAGTACTTC. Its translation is CASSQQGPYEQYF.

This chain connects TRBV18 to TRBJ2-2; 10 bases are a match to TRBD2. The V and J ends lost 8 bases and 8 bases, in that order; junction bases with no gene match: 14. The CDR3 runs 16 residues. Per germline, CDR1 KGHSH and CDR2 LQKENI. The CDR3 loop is CASTLSSGGSSGELFF. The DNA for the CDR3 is TGTGCCAGCACCCTTTCTAGCGGGGGATCCTCGGGGGAGCTGTTTTTT.

DNA of the CDR3: TGTGCCACCAGCAGAGGGAGACAGAACAGTCAGCCCCAGCATTTT. This codes for CATSRGRQNSQPQHF. This chain joins TRBV15 and TRBJ1-5, with TRBD1 as a possible D gene (5 bases). The germline V gene encodes CDR1 LNHNV and CDR2 YYDKDF (reference sequence). The CDR3 covers 15 residues. Trimming removed 1 base at V and 6 bases at J, with 13 bases between. The full variable domain, rest sourced from reference TRBV15 and TRBJ1-5, is DAMVIQNPRYQVTQFGKPVTLSCSQTLNHNVMYWYQQKSSQAPKLLFHYYDKDFNNEADTPDNFQSRRPNTSFCFLDIRSPGLGDTAMYLCATSRGRQNSQPQHFGDGTRLSIL.

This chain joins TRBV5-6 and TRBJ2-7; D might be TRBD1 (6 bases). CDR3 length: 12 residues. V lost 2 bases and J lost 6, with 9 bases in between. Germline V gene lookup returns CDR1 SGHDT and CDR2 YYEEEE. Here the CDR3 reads CASSFTGPEQYF. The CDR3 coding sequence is TGTGCCAGCAGCTTCACAGGGCCCGAGCAGTACTTC.

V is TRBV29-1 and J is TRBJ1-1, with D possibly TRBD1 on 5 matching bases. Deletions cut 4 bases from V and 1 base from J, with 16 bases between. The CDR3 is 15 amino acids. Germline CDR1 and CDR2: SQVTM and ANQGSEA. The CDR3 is CSVVSPGRKNTEAFF. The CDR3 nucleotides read TGCAGCGTTGTCTCACCGGGACGGAAGAACACTGAAGCTTTCTTT.

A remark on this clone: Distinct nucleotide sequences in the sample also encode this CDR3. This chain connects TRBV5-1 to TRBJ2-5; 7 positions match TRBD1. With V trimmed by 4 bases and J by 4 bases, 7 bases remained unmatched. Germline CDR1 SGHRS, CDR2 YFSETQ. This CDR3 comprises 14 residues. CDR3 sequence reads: CASSPGQVGETQYF. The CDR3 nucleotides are TGCGCCAGCAGCCCCGGACAGGTTGGAGAGACCCAGTACTTC.

The CDR3 spells CASSQEGGGHNSPLHF. In DNA form, the CDR3 reads TGCGCCAGCAGCCAAGAAGGCGGGGGACATAATTCACCCCTCCACTTT. The V call is TRBV4-3, the J call TRBJ1-6; maybe TRBD1 (5 bases). This CDR3 comprises 16 residues. The V and J ends lost 0 bases and 5 bases respectively, with 11 bases between them. CDR1 is LGHNA and CDR2 is YSLEER in the germline V gene.

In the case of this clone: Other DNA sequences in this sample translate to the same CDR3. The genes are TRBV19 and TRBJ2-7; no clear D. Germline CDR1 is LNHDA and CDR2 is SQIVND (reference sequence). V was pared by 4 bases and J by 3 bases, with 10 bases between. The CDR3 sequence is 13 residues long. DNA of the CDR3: TGTGCCAGTAGTACTTATTCTAGCTACGAGCAGTACTTC. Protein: CASSTYSSYEQYF.

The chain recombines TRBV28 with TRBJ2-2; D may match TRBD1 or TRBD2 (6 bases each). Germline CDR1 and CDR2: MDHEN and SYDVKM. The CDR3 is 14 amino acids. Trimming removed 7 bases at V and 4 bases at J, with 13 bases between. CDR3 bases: TGTGCCAGCACCCGGGGGCGCATCACCGGGGAGCTGTTTTTT. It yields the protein CASTRGRITGELFF.

CDR3 coding DNA: TGTGCCAGCAGTTTATGGCGCGGGGCTGGCACAGATACGCAGTATTTT. Translating it yields CASSLWRGAGTDTQYF. This chain links TRBV27 with TRBJ2-3; D perhaps matches TRBD2 (6 bases). V was pared by 1 base and J by 1 base, with 12 bases between. CDR3 length: 16 residues. Germline assignment: CDR1 MNHEY and CDR2 SMNVEV (reference sequence).

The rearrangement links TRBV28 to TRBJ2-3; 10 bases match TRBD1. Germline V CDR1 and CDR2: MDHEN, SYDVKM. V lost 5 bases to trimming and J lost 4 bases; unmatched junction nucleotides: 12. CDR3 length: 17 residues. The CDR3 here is CASSPTSPGQGPDTQYF. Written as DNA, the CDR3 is TGTGCCAGCAGTCCAACCTCTCCGGGACAGGGGCCAGATACGCAGTATTTT. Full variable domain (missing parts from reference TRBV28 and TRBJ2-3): DVKVTQSSRYLVKRTGEKVFLECVQDMDHENMFWYRQDPGLGLRLIYFSYDVKMKEKGDIPEGYSVSREKKERFSLILESASTNQTSMYLCASSPTSPGQGPDTQYFGPGTRLTVL.

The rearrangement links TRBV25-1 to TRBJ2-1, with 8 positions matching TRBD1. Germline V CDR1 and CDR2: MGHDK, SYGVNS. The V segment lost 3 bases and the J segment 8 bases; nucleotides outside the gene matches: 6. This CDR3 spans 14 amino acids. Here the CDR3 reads CASSDWTGFDEQFF. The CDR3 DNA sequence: TGTGCCAGCAGTGATTGGACAGGGTTCGATGAGCAGTTCTTC.

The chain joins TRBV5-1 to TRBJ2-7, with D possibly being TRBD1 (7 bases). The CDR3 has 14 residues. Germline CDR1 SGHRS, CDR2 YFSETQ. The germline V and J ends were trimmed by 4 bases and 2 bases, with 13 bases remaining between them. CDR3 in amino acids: CASSAAGGTYEQYF. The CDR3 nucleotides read TGCGCCAGCAGCGCTGCAGGGGGGACCTACGAGCAGTACTTC.

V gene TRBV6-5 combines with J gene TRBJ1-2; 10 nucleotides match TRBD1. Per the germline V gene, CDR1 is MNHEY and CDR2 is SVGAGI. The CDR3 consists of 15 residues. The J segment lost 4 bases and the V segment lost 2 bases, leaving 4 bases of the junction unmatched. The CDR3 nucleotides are TGTGCCAGCAGTTACCATGGACAGGGGGGCTATGGCTACACCTTC. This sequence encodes CASSYHGQGGYGYTF.

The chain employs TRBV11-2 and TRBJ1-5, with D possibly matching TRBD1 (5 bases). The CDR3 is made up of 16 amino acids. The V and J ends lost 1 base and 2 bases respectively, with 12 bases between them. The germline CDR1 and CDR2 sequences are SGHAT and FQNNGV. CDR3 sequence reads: CASSLAGGVGNQPQHF. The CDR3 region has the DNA TGTGCCAGCAGCTTAGCGGGGGGGGTAGGCAATCAGCCCCAGCATTTT.